One sample yielded the 16 T cell receptor beta chains listed below, sequenced in a study of cytomegalovirus exposure and HLA in healthy donors. 60 Vbeta and 13 Jbeta primers were used in PCR. Some clones are missing from TCRdb's copy, which holds only in-frame ones; the method was immunoSEQ multiplex PCR. The sample has roughly 120,000 clones, 74% seen once. Material for sequencing was PBMCs. These receptor sequences come from a woman aged 45-59 years in good health and CMV-seropositive.

This rearrangement joins TRBV5-1 to TRBJ2-1; a weak D match, TRBD2 (6 bases). Germline lookup yields CDR1 SGHRS and CDR2 YFSETQ. Between the trimmed V and J ends, which lost 0 bases and 2 bases, there was a span of 9 bases. The CDR3 sequence is 15 residues long. Here the CDR3 DNA reads TGCGCCAGCAGCTTGGGGCCTAGCGCCTACAATGAGCAGTTCTTC. Residues: CASSLGPSAYNEQFF.

This chain joins TRBV11-2 and TRBJ1-1; TRBD1 agrees at 11 bases. Germline V gene data show CDR1 as SGHAT and CDR2 as FQNNGV. V trimming: 2 bases; J trimming: 10 bases; junction bases outside the gene matches: 12. CDR3 length: 16 residues. As DNA, the CDR3 is TGTGCCAGCAGCTTACCCGGACAGGGGGCAAGCCTTGGAGCTTTCTTT. Translating gives CASSLPGQGASLGAFF.

In its sample, this clone was seen a few times. The J gene is TRBJ1-2, the V gene TRBV20-1; D gene uncertain. There are 10 residues in the CDR3. Deletions cut 5 bases from V and 3 bases from J, with 4 bases between. Germline loops: CDR1 DFQATT, CDR2 SNEGSKA (reference sequence). The CDR3 coding sequence is TGCAGTGCTTCCGACTATGGCTACACCTTC. Protein: CSASDYGYTF.

This clone was seen a single time. The chain couples TRBV9 to TRBJ1-1; TRBD1 aligns across 8 bases. Trimming at V came to 2 bases and at J to 4 bases, leaving 7 bases not matched to a gene. Germline V CDR1 and CDR2: SGDLS, YYNGEE. This CDR3 is 15 amino acids long. The CDR3 sequence is CASSVVTGVGTEAFF. The CDR3 DNA reads as TGTGCCAGCAGCGTTGTGACAGGGGTGGGCACTGAAGCTTTCTTT.

The table lists this clone with a few counts. The J gene is TRBJ2-7, the V gene TRBV7-2, with 10 positions matching TRBD2. The CDR3 runs 15 residues. The ends lost 3 bases at V and 0 bases at J; junction bases unmatched: 2. Germline CDR1 and CDR2: SGHTA and FQGNSA. CDR3 amino acids: CASSFLAGGSYEQYF. As DNA, the CDR3 is TGTGCCAGCAGCTTTTTAGCGGGGGGCTCCTACGAGCAGTACTTC.

The chain joins TRBV28 to TRBJ2-3; 7 positions match TRBD2. The trim removed 7 bases at V and 4 bases at J, leaving 11 bases unmatched. Per germline, CDR1 MDHEN and CDR2 SYDVKM. The CDR3 runs 15 residues. The CDR3 here is CASTQSGVRADTQYF. The CDR3 region has the DNA TGTGCCAGCACTCAAAGCGGGGTCAGGGCAGATACGCAGTATTTT.

J is TRBJ2-3 and V is TRBV30; 11 bases are shared with TRBD1. The CDR3 totals 14 residues. V shed 5 bases, J shed 4 bases, and the junction held 5 bases outside the gene matches. The V gene's germline CDR1 is GTSNPN and CDR2 SVGIG (reference sequence). The CDR3 reads CAWEGTGGADTQYF. CDR3 DNA: TGTGCCTGGGAAGGGACAGGGGGTGCAGATACGCAGTATTTT.

The CDR3 protein is CARPSPGGYTF. CDR3 in DNA: TGTGCCAGGCCATCTCCGGGTGGCTACACCTTC. The chain joins TRBV28 to TRBJ1-2; no clear D gene. CDR1 and CDR2 from the germline V gene are MDHEN and SYDVKM. The V end was cut by 9 bases, the J end by 7 bases, with 12 bases between. The CDR3 is 11 residues long.

The chain has TRBV4-3 and TRBJ2-2; 9 positions match TRBD1. Germline CDR1 reads LGHNA; CDR2 reads YSLEER. CDR3 size: 18 residues. V trimming: 0 bases; J trimming: 5 bases; junction bases outside the gene matches: 10. The CDR3 DNA is TGCGCCAGCAGCCAAGATTATCGGACAGGGGCCTATACCGGGGAGCTGTTTTTT. This translates into CASSQDYRTGAYTGELFF.

The chain combines TRBV28 with TRBJ1-1; D is undetermined. Germline V gives CDR1 MDHEN, CDR2 SYDVKM. This CDR3 has 16 residues. V was trimmed by 2 bases and J by 3 bases, leaving 16 bases between them. The CDR3 region is CASSLMSVSGDTEAFF. Written as DNA, the CDR3 is TGTGCCAGCAGTTTAATGTCCGTTTCCGGGGACACTGAAGCTTTCTTT.

This chain connects TRBV18 to TRBJ1-1, with D tentatively TRBD1 (5 bases). There are 14 residues in the CDR3. Trimming took off 0 bases at V and 3 bases at J, with 8 bases between the two ends. Per germline, CDR1 KGHSH and CDR2 LQKENI. This chain's CDR3 is CASSPPGGYTEAFF. The CDR3 bases are TGTGCCAGCTCACCACCGGGGGGATACACTGAAGCTTTCTTT.

The chain carries TRBV18 and TRBJ2-5, with 9 nucleotides matching TRBD2. The CDR3 totals 18 residues. From germline, CDR1 is KGHSH and CDR2 LQKENI. Unmatched junction bases numbered 14, after V lost 1 base and J lost 5 bases. CDR3 protein: CASSPRNFLSSGTETQYF. The CDR3 DNA is TGTGCCAGCTCACCACGGAATTTTTTGTCTAGCGGGACGGAGACCCAGTACTTC.

The table lists this clone with a few counts. The chain employs TRBV28 and TRBJ1-2; 8 positions match TRBD1. The germline gives CDR1 MDHEN, CDR2 SYDVKM. The length of the CDR3 is 15 residues. J lost 4 bases, V lost 6 bases, and 10 bases had no gene match. The CDR3, as DNA: TGTGCCAGCAGGAAGGACAGGGATTGGAGCTATGGCTACACCTTC. This gives the protein CASRKDRDWSYGYTF.

J is TRBJ2-5 and V is TRBV11-1; no clear D gene. Germline assignment: CDR1 SGHAT and CDR2 FQDESV (reference sequence). Trimming cost V 2 bases and J 4 bases, with 5 bases left between them. CDR3 size: 12 residues. The CDR3 DNA follows: TGTGCCAGCAGCTTAACAACAGAGACCCAGTACTTC. This encodes CASSLTTETQYF.

The CDR3 is CASSLYRDQPQHF. The CDR3 DNA is TGTGCCAGCAGTTTGTACAGGGATCAGCCCCAGCATTTT. The V and J genes are TRBV6-1 and TRBJ1-5, with D perhaps TRBD1 (6 bases). The V end was cut by 5 bases, the J end by 5 bases, with 10 bases between. CDR1 MNHNS and CDR2 SASEGT come from the germline V gene. This CDR3 has 13 amino acids.

CDR3 DNA: TGTGCCAGCAGCTTAGGACAGGGCGATCAGCCCCAGCATTTT. Its protein product is CASSLGQGDQPQHF. This chain uses TRBV7-9 with TRBJ1-5; 7 bases match TRBD1. Germline CDR1 reads SEHNR; CDR2 reads FQNEAQ (reference sequence). V lost 1 base to trimming and J lost 5 bases; unmatched junction nucleotides: 2. The CDR3 consists of 14 residues. Full variable domain (rest looked up from reference TRBV7-9 and TRBJ1-5): DTGVSQNPRHKITKRGQNVTFRCDPISEHNRLYWYRQTLGQGPEFLTYFQNEAQLEKSRLLSDRFSAERPKGSFSTLEIQRTEQGDSAMYLCASSLGQGDQPQHFGDGTRLSIL.